These T cell receptor beta chains were read from a single sample in a study of T cells after yellow fever vaccination. Each CDR3 protein is one row after TCRdb ran MiXCR on the 5' RACE reads. The table lists 300,000 to 450,000 distinct CDR3 sequences, over 5% of them singletons. The sequences come from PBMCs, collected 5 days after the yellow fever booster vaccination. The source is a man aged 30 to 39 who received the YFV17D yellow fever vaccine. Both conserved end residues are part of each CDR3. The D gene is left open where the match is weak. A row's size may be missing; if present it is once, few, many or a size class.

abundance: many
d_gene: NA
v_gene: TRBV12-3/TRBV12-4
j_gene: TRBJ1-3
CDR3aa: CASSYPGVSGNTIYF
CDR3nt: TGTGCCAGCAGTTACCCGGGGGTCTCTGGAAACACCATATATTTT

abundance: many
d_gene: TRBD2
v_gene: TRBV10-2
j_gene: TRBJ2-3
CDR3aa: CASSGGTSGRTDTQYF
CDR3nt: TGCGCCAGCAGTGGGGGGACTAGCGGGAGGACAGATACGCAGTATTTT

abundance: few
d_gene: TRBD2
v_gene: TRBV12-5
j_gene: TRBJ2-1
CDR3aa: CASGLVLAGRFNEQFF
CDR3nt: TGTGCTAGTGGTTTGGTACTAGCGGGGAGGTTCAATGAGCAGTTCTTC

abundance: many
d_gene: NA
v_gene: TRBV5-1
j_gene: TRBJ2-3
CDR3aa: CASSSTTDTQYF
CDR3nt: TGCGCCAGCAGCTCAACCACAGATACGCAGTATTTT

abundance: many
d_gene: TRBD2
v_gene: TRBV12-3/TRBV12-4
j_gene: TRBJ2-4
CDR3aa: CASRSWGLAGGNIQYF
CDR3nt: TGTGCCAGCAGGAGTTGGGGACTAGCGGGAGGAAACATTCAGTACTTC

abundance: few
d_gene: NA
v_gene: TRBV24-1
j_gene: TRBJ2-2
CDR3aa: CATSYYTGELFF
CDR3nt: TGTGCCACCTCCTACTACACCGGGGAGCTGTTTTTT

abundance: NA
d_gene: TRBD2
v_gene: TRBV14
j_gene: TRBJ2-1
CDR3aa: CASSTGLAGPVEQFF
CDR3nt: TGTGCCAGTTCAACCGGGCTAGCGGGGCCCGTGGAGCAGTTCTTC

abundance: NA
d_gene: NA
v_gene: TRBV5-4
j_gene: TRBJ2-1
CDR3aa: CASSLRGPTNEQFF
CDR3nt: TGTGCCAGCAGCCTCCGTGGCCCTACCAATGAGCAGTTCTTC

abundance: NA
d_gene: NA
v_gene: TRBV7-8
j_gene: TRBJ1-5
CDR3aa: CASSLSSGTKAYQPQHF
CDR3nt: TGTGCCAGCAGCTTGTCGAGCGGGACCAAGGCCTATCAGCCCCAGCATTTT

abundance: NA
d_gene: NA
v_gene: TRBV19
j_gene: TRBJ2-1
CDR3aa: CASSISGPSYNEQFF
CDR3nt: TGTGCCAGTAGTATCAGCGGCCCCTCCTACAATGAGCAGTTCTTC

abundance: few
d_gene: TRBD1
v_gene: TRBV19
j_gene: TRBJ1-2
CDR3aa: CASSILDRGLDYTF
CDR3nt: TGTGCCAGTAGTATACTCGACAGGGGGCTCGACTACACCTTC

abundance: few
d_gene: TRBD2
v_gene: TRBV9
j_gene: TRBJ2-3
CDR3aa: CASSILAGGLDTQYF
CDR3nt: TGTGCCAGCAGCATCCTAGCGGGAGGACTGGATACGCAGTATTTT

abundance: few
d_gene: TRBD2
v_gene: TRBV29-1
j_gene: TRBJ2-3
CDR3aa: CSAGLGLAGADTQYF
CDR3nt: TGCAGCGCGGGTTTGGGACTAGCGGGAGCAGATACGCAGTATTTT

abundance: many
d_gene: TRBD1
v_gene: TRBV20-1
j_gene: TRBJ2-5
CDR3aa: CSATNRGRMETQYF
CDR3nt: TGCAGTGCCACGAACAGGGGGCGAATGGAGACCCAGTACTTC

abundance: many
d_gene: TRBD1
v_gene: TRBV18
j_gene: TRBJ2-7
CDR3aa: CASSPTGTGIRYEQYF
CDR3nt: TGTGCCAGCTCTCCCACCGGGACAGGGATCCGCTACGAGCAGTACTTC

abundance: many
d_gene: TRBD1
v_gene: TRBV7-2
j_gene: TRBJ2-5
CDR3aa: CASSLGTGETQYF
CDR3nt: TGTGCCAGCAGCTTAGGGACAGGAGAGACCCAGTACTTC

abundance: NA
d_gene: TRBD2
v_gene: TRBV10-2
j_gene: TRBJ2-7
CDR3aa: CASSASGSGYEQYF
CDR3nt: TGCGCCAGCAGTGCTAGCGGGTCAGGCTACGAGCAGTACTTC

abundance: many
d_gene: NA
v_gene: TRBV29-1
j_gene: TRBJ2-3
CDR3aa: CSVPIAPSQDTQYF
CDR3nt: TGCAGCGTCCCCATAGCTCCGAGTCAAGATACGCAGTATTTT

abundance: many
d_gene: NA
v_gene: TRBV11-2
j_gene: TRBJ2-1
CDR3aa: CASRSPGGGQFF
CDR3nt: TGTGCCAGCAGATCTCCCGGGGGTGGGCAGTTCTTC

abundance: NA
d_gene: TRBD1
v_gene: TRBV3-1
j_gene: TRBJ2-1
CDR3aa: CASSQQTGGRDEQFF
CDR3nt: TGTGCCAGCAGCCAACAAACAGGGGGTAGGGATGAGCAGTTCTTC

abundance: few
d_gene: TRBD1
v_gene: TRBV30
j_gene: TRBJ2-5
CDR3aa: CAWSPLTGGETQYF
CDR3nt: TGTGCCTGGAGTCCCCTGACAGGGGGAGAGACCCAGTACTTC

abundance: many
d_gene: TRBD1
v_gene: TRBV5-1
j_gene: TRBJ2-5
CDR3aa: CASGQGARETQYF
CDR3nt: TGCGCCAGCGGACAGGGGGCGCGTGAGACCCAGTACTTC

abundance: many
d_gene: NA
v_gene: TRBV6-5
j_gene: TRBJ2-7
CDR3aa: CASSSLQGDGYEQYF
CDR3nt: TGTGCCAGCAGTTCCTTACAGGGCGACGGCTACGAGCAGTACTTC

abundance: NA
d_gene: NA
v_gene: TRBV21-1
j_gene: TRBJ2-5
CDR3aa: CASSKARDRDEETQYF
CDR3nt: TGTGCCAGCAGCAAAGCCAGAGACAGGGACGAAGAGACCCAGTACTTC

abundance: NA
d_gene: TRBD2
v_gene: TRBV9
j_gene: TRBJ2-3
CDR3aa: CASSVVGTSRTDTQYF
CDR3nt: TGTGCCAGCAGCGTAGTCGGGACTAGCCGCACAGATACGCAGTATTTT

abundance: many
d_gene: TRBD2
v_gene: TRBV5-1
j_gene: TRBJ2-1
CDR3aa: CASSNNLAGGPNEQFF
CDR3nt: TGCGCCAGCAGCAACAACCTAGCGGGAGGTCCCAATGAGCAGTTCTTC

abundance: many
d_gene: NA
v_gene: TRBV14
j_gene: TRBJ2-2
CDR3aa: CASSAWVDTGELFF
CDR3nt: TGTGCCAGCAGCGCCTGGGTGGACACCGGGGAGCTGTTTTTT

abundance: NA
d_gene: TRBD1
v_gene: TRBV20-1
j_gene: TRBJ2-1
CDR3aa: CSVLSQGVFADEQFF
CDR3nt: TGCAGTGTTCTCTCGCAGGGGGTGTTCGCGGATGAGCAGTTCTTC

abundance: many
d_gene: NA
v_gene: TRBV20-1
j_gene: TRBJ1-1
CDR3aa: CSARRGATEAFF
CDR3nt: TGCAGTGCTAGAAGAGGGGCAACTGAAGCTTTCTTT

abundance: few
d_gene: NA
v_gene: TRBV6-2/TRBV6-3
j_gene: TRBJ1-6
CDR3aa: CASRWDTYSPLHF
CDR3nt: TGTGCCAGCAGGTGGGACACCTATTCACCCCTCCACTTT

abundance: NA
d_gene: TRBD2
v_gene: TRBV7-8
j_gene: TRBJ2-1
CDR3aa: CASSRKHQLAGYNEQFF
CDR3nt: TGTGCCAGCAGCCGGAAACACCAACTAGCGGGGTACAATGAGCAGTTCTTC

abundance: few
d_gene: NA
v_gene: TRBV2
j_gene: TRBJ1-4
CDR3aa: CASLSGGLNNEKLFF
CDR3nt: TGTGCCAGCTTATCTGGAGGTCTTAACAATGAAAAACTGTTTTTT

abundance: many
d_gene: TRBD1
v_gene: TRBV5-7
j_gene: TRBJ2-1
CDR3aa: CASSFAGTGGGNEQFF
CDR3nt: TGTGCCAGCAGCTTCGCCGGGACAGGGGGGGGTAATGAGCAGTTCTTC

abundance: NA
d_gene: NA
v_gene: TRBV20-1
j_gene: TRBJ2-5
CDR3aa: CSARDLGSGGTQYF
CDR3nt: TGCAGTGCTAGAGATCTGGGGAGTGGCGGGACCCAGTACTTC

abundance: many
d_gene: NA
v_gene: TRBV2
j_gene: TRBJ2-3
CDR3aa: CASSDQAGVDTQYF
CDR3nt: TGTGCCAGCAGTGACCAGGCCGGAGTAGATACGCAGTATTTT

abundance: few
d_gene: NA
v_gene: TRBV7-2
j_gene: TRBJ1-1
CDR3aa: CASTPPRGLWAFF
CDR3nt: TGTGCCAGCACCCCTCCCCGGGGCCTATGGGCTTTCTTT

abundance: many
d_gene: TRBD2
v_gene: TRBV6-2/TRBV6-3
j_gene: TRBJ2-3
CDR3aa: CASSYGLAGEDTQYF
CDR3nt: TGTGCCAGCAGCTACGGACTAGCGGGAGAAGATACGCAGTATTTT

abundance: NA
d_gene: NA
v_gene: TRBV6-1
j_gene: TRBJ2-2
CDR3aa: CASSGVRSGELFF
CDR3nt: TGTGCCAGCAGCGGCGTTCGGAGCGGGGAGCTGTTTTTT

abundance: NA
d_gene: NA
v_gene: TRBV6-5
j_gene: TRBJ2-2
CDR3aa: CASSYIGGDTGELFF
CDR3nt: TGTGCCAGCAGTTACATAGGGGGTGACACCGGGGAGCTGTTTTTT

abundance: few
d_gene: NA
v_gene: TRBV20-1
j_gene: TRBJ1-1
CDR3aa: CRALGGLNTEAFF
CDR3nt: TGCAGGGCCCTTGGAGGGTTGAACACTGAAGCTTTCTTT

abundance: few
d_gene: TRBD1
v_gene: TRBV6-5
j_gene: TRBJ2-7
CDR3aa: CASRYRDRGPYEQYF
CDR3nt: TGTGCCAGCAGGTACCGGGACAGGGGACCCTACGAGCAGTACTTC

abundance: NA
d_gene: NA
v_gene: TRBV20-1
j_gene: TRBJ2-7
CDR3aa: CSARAFPREPEQYF
CDR3nt: TGCAGTGCTAGAGCATTCCCCAGGGAGCCCGAGCAGTACTTC

abundance: NA
d_gene: NA
v_gene: TRBV11-2
j_gene: TRBJ2-7
CDR3aa: CASSTGLSYEQYF
CDR3nt: TGTGCCAGCAGTACGGGACTTTCCTACGAGCAGTACTTC

abundance: many
d_gene: TRBD1
v_gene: TRBV29-1
j_gene: TRBJ2-7
CDR3aa: CSVEDIRQGAKEQYF
CDR3nt: TGCAGCGTTGAAGATATAAGGCAGGGGGCGAAAGAGCAGTACTTC

abundance: few
d_gene: NA
v_gene: TRBV20-1
j_gene: TRBJ2-5
CDR3aa: CSASIQETQYF
CDR3nt: TGCAGTGCTAGTATCCAAGAGACCCAGTACTTC

abundance: few
d_gene: NA
v_gene: TRBV5-1
j_gene: TRBJ1-4
CDR3aa: CASSEGYEKLFF
CDR3nt: TGCGCCAGCAGCGAGGGCTACGAAAAACTGTTTTTT

abundance: NA
d_gene: NA
v_gene: TRBV16
j_gene: TRBJ1-2
CDR3aa: CASSHLDRIYGYTF
CDR3nt: TGTGCCAGCAGCCACCTGGACAGAATCTATGGCTACACCTTC

abundance: many
d_gene: TRBD2
v_gene: TRBV5-1
j_gene: TRBJ2-3
CDR3aa: CASSLIAGKVTDTQYF
CDR3nt: TGCGCCAGCAGCTTAATAGCGGGAAAGGTCACAGATACGCAGTATTTT

abundance: NA
d_gene: TRBD1
v_gene: TRBV5-5
j_gene: TRBJ2-1
CDR3aa: CASSIRDSSYNEQFF
CDR3nt: TGTGCCAGCAGCATACGGGACAGCTCCTACAATGAGCAGTTCTTC

abundance: many
d_gene: NA
v_gene: TRBV12-3/TRBV12-4
j_gene: TRBJ2-7
CDR3aa: CASSSRTSAGEQYF
CDR3nt: TGTGCCAGCAGTTCGCGGACTTCCGCGGGCGAGCAGTACTTC

abundance: many
d_gene: NA
v_gene: TRBV20-1
j_gene: TRBJ1-5
CDR3aa: CSARDRGFGQPQHF
CDR3nt: TGCAGTGCTAGAGATCGTGGGTTTGGGCAGCCCCAGCATTTT

abundance: NA
d_gene: NA
v_gene: TRBV12-3/TRBV12-4
j_gene: TRBJ2-7
CDR3aa: CASNPMGEGMVQYF
CDR3nt: TGTGCCAGCAACCCCATGGGAGAGGGGATGGTGCAGTACTTC

abundance: NA
d_gene: TRBD2
v_gene: TRBV5-1
j_gene: TRBJ2-2
CDR3aa: CASSGGTSGGAGELFF
CDR3nt: TGCGCCAGCAGCGGAGGGACTAGCGGGGGTGCCGGGGAGCTGTTTTTT

abundance: NA
d_gene: NA
v_gene: TRBV10-3
j_gene: TRBJ2-7
CDR3aa: CAISESPLGLGYEQYF
CDR3nt: TGTGCCATCAGTGAGTCCCCCCTAGGGCTCGGCTACGAGCAGTACTTC